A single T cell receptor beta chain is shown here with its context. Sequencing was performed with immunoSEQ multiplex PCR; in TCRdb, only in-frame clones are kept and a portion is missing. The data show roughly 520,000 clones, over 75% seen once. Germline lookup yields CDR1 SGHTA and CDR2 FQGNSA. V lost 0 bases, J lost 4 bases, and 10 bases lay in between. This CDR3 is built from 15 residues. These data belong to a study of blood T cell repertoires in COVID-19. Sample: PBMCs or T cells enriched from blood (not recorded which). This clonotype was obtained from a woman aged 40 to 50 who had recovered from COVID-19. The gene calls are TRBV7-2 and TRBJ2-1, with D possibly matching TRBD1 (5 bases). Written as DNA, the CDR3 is TGTGCCAGCAGCTTAGCCCTGACAGATTACAATGAGCAGTTCTTC. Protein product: CASSLALTDYNEQFF.